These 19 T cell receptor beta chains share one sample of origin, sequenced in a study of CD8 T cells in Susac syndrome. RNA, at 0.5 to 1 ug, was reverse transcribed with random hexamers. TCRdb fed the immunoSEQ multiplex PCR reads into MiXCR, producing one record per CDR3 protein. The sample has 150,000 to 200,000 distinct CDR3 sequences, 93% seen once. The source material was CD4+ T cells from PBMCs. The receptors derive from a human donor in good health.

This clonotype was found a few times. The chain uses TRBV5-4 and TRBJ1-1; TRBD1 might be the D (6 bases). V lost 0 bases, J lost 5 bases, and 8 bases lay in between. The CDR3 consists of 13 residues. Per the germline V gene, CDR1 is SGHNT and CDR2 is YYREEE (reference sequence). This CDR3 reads CASSLGQVTEAFF. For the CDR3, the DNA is TGTGCCAGCAGCTTGGGACAGGTTACTGAAGCTTTCTTT.

The CDR3 here is CASSPERVAGITDTQYF. The CDR3 nucleotides read TGTGCCAGCAGCCCGGAAAGAGTGGCGGGAATCACAGATACGCAGTATTTT. The J gene is TRBJ2-3, the V gene TRBV13; possibly TRBD2 for D (6 bases). Germline-derived CDR1 and CDR2 are PRHDT and FYEKMQ (reference sequence). V lost 5 bases and J lost 2, with 20 bases in between. The CDR3 sequence is 17 residues long.

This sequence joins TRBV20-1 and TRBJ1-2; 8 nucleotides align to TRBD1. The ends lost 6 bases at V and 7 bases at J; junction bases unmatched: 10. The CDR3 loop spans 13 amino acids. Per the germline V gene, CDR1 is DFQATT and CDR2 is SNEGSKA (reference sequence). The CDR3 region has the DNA TGCAGTGCGTACACCGGGACAGGTGCTGGCTACACCTTC. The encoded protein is CSAYTGTGAGYTF.

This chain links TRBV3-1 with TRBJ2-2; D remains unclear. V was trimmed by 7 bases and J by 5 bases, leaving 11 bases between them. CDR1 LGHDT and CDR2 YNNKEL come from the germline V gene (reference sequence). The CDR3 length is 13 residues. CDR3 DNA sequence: TGTGCCAGCACCTACCTTGGGACCGGGGAGCTGTTTTTT. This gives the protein CASTYLGTGELFF.

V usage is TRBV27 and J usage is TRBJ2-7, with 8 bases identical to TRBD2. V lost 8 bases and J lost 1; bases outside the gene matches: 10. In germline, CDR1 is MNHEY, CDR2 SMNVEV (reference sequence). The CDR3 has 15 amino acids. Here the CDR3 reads CASSRVGGVSYEQYF. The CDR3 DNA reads TGTGCCAGCTCGCGGGTCGGGGGGGTGTCCTACGAGCAGTACTTC.

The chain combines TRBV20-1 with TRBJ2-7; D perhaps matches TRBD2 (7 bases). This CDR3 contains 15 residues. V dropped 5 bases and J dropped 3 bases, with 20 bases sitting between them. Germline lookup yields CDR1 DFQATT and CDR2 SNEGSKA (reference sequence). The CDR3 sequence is CSAERRGGGRYEQYF. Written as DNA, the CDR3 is TGCAGTGCTGAGCGCCGGGGCGGGGGCCGCTACGAGCAGTACTTC.

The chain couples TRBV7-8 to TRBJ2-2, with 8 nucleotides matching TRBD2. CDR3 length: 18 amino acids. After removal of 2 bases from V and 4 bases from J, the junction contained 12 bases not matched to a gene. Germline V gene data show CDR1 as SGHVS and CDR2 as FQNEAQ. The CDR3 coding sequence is TGTGCCAGCAGCTTACGGAGGCATACTAGCGGAATCACCGGGGAGCTGTTTTTT. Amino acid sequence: CASSLRRHTSGITGELFF.

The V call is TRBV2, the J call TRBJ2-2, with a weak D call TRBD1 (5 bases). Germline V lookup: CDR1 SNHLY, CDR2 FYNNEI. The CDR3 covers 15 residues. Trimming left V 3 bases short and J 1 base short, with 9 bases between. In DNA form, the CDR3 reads TGTGCCAGCAGTGAGTGGCAGGGGAACACCGGGGAGCTGTTTTTT. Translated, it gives CASSEWQGNTGELFF.

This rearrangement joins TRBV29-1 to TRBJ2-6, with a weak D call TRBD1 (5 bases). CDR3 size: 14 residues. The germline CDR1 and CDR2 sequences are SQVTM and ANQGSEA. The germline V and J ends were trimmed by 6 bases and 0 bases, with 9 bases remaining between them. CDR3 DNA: TGCAGCGTCGAACAGGACTCTGGGGCCAACGTCCTGACTTTC. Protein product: CSVEQDSGANVLTF.

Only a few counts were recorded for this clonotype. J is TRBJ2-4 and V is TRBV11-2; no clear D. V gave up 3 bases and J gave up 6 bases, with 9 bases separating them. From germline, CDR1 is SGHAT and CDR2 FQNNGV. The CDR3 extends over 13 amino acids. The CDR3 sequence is CASSLPSPNIQYF. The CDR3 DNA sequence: TGTGCCAGCAGCTTGCCCTCCCCAAACATTCAGTACTTC.

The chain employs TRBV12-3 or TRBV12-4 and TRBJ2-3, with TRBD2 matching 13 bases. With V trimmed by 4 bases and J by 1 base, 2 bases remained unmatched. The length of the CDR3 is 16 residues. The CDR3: CASSYGTSGGTDTQYF. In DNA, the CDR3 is TGTGCCAGCAGTTACGGGACTAGCGGGGGCACAGATACGCAGTATTTT.

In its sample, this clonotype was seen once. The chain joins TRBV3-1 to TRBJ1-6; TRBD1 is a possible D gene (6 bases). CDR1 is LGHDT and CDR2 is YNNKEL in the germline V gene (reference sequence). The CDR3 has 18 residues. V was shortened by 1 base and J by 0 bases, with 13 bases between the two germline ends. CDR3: CASSQGGIRGSYNSPLHF. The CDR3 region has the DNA TGTGCCAGCAGCCAAGGGGGGATCAGGGGCTCCTATAATTCACCCCTCCACTTT.

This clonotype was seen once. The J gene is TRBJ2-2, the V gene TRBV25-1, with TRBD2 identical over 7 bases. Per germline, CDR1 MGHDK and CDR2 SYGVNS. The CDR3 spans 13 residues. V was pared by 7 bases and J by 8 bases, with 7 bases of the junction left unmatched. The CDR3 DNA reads TGTGCCAGCACTAAAATTAGCGGGGGGGAGCTGTTTTTT. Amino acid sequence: CASTKISGGELFF.

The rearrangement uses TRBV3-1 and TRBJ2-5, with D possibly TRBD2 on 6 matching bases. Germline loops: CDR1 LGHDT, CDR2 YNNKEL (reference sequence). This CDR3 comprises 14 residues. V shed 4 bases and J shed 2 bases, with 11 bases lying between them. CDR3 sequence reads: CASSPRAGQETQYF. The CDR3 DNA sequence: TGTGCCAGCAGCCCCAGGGCGGGGCAAGAGACCCAGTACTTC.

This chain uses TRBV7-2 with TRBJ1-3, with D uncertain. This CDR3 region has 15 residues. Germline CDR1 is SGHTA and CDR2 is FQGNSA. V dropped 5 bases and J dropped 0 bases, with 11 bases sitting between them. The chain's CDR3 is CASSPLAISGNTIYF. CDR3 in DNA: TGTGCCAGCAGCCCTCTCGCGATCTCTGGAAACACCATATATTTT.

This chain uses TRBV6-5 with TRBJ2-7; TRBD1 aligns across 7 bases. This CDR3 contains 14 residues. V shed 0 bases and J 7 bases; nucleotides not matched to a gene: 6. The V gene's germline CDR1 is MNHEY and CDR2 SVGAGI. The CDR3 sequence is CASSYSTGIGEQYF. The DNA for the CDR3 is TGTGCCAGCAGTTACTCGACAGGGATAGGAGAGCAGTACTTC.

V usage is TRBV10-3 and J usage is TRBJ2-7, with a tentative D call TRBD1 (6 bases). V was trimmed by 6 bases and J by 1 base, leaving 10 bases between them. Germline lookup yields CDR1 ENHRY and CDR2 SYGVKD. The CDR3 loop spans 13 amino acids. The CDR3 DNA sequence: TGTGCCATCAGCTCAACAGGGTCCTACGAGCAGTACTTC. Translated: CAISSTGSYEQYF.

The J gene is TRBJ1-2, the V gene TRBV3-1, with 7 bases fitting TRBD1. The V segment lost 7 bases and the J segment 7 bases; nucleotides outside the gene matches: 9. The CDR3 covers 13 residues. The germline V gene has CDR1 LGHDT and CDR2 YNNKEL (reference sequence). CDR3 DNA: TGTGCCAGCAATAATGTCCGGGACAGTGGCTACACCTTC. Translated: CASNNVRDSGYTF. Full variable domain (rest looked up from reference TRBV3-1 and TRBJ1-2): DTAVSQTPKYLVTQMGNDKSIKCEQNLGHDTMYWYKQDSKKFLKIMFSYNNKELIINETVPNRFSPKSPDKAHLNLHINSLELGDSAVYFCASNNVRDSGYTFGSGTRLTVV.

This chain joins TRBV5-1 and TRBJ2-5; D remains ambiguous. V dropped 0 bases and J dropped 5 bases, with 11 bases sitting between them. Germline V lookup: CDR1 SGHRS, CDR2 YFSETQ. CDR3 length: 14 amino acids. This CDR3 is CASSLEGIGETQYF. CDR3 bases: TGCGCCAGCAGCTTGGAGGGAATTGGGGAGACCCAGTACTTC.